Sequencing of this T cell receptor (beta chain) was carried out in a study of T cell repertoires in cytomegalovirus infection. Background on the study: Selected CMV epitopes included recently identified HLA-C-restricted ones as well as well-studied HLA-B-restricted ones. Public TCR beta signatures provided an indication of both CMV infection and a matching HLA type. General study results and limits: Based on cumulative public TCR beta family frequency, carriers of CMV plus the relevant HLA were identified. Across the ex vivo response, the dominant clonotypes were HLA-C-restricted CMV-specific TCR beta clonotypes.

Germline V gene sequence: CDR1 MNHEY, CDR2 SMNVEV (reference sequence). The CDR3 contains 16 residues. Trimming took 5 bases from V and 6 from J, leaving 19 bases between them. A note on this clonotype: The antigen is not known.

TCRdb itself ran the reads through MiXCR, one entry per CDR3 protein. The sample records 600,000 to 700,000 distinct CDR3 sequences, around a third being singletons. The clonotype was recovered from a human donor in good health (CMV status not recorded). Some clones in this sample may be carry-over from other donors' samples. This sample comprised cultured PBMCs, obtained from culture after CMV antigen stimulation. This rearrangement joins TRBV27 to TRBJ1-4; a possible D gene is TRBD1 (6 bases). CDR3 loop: CASSPGTYPNDEKLFF. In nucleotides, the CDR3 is TGTGCCAGCAGTCCCGGGACATACCCAAACGATGAAAAACTGTTTTTT. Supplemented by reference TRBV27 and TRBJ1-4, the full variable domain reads EAQVTQNPRYLITVTGKKLTVTCSQNMNHEYMSWYRQDPGLGLRQIYYSMNVEVTDKGDVPEGYKVSRKEKRNFPLILESPSPNQTSLYFCASSPGTYPNDEKLFFGSGTQLSVL.